This T cell receptor beta chain was obtained from a study of T cell repertoires in cytomegalovirus infection. About the research overall: Public TCR beta signatures were indicative of both CMV infection and a matching HLA type.

TCRdb passed the reads through MiXCR, listing each CDR3 protein once. The sample includes a few hundred thousand distinct CDR3 sequences, around 9.5% of them seen just once. Germline V gene sequence: CDR1 SNHLY, CDR2 FYNNEI. CDR3 length: 15 residues. The ends lost 3 bases at V and 4 bases at J; junction bases unmatched: 5. This clonotype was picked up many times. The receptor's source is a human donor in good health (CMV status not recorded). Some clones in this sample may be carry-over from other donors' samples. Sequenced sample: PBMCs. The chain links TRBV2 to TRBJ2-1, with TRBD2 matching over 8 bases. The CDR3: CASSDRSSGYNEQFF. In DNA, the CDR3 is TGTGCCAGCAGTGATAGGTCTAGCGGGTACAATGAGCAGTTCTTC.